These T cell receptor beta chains were read from a single sample in a study of cytomegalovirus exposure and HLA in healthy donors. The data were produced by immunoSEQ multiplex PCR, yet TCRdb's version contains in-frame clones alone and is incomplete. The sample comprises around 200,000 clones, approximately 70% of which are singletons, and less than 3% rests with the top ten. The source material was PBMCs. Receptors originate from a man aged 40-49 years in good health and CMV-seropositive. CDR3s include the opening cysteine and the closing phenylalanine or tryptophan. A D gene is named only where the DNA matches it firmly. The listing skips clone size in some rows; elsewhere it reads once, few, many or a size class.

-	few	TRBJ2-7	TRBV15	CATMRAGVSYEQYF	TGTGCCACCATGAGGGCGGGTGTTTCCTACGAGCAGTACTTC
-	-	TRBJ2-1	TRBV18	CASSGLGNEQFF	TGTGCCAGCTCTGGACTGGGGAATGAGCAGTTCTTC
-	-	TRBJ1-5	TRBV18	CASSPPGGQPQHF	TGTGCCAGCTCACCCCCGGGTGGTCAGCCCCAGCATTTT
TRBD2	-	TRBJ2-7	TRBV6-5	CASSGAGYEQYF	TGTGCCAGTAGCGGGGCAGGTTACGAGCAGTACTTC
-	-	TRBJ2-1	TRBV9	CASSVGGGSYNEQFF	TGTGCCAGCAGCGTGGGGGGTGGCTCCTACAATGAGCAGTTCTTC
-	-	TRBJ2-5	TRBV7-2	CASSLEDYQETQYF	TGTGCCAGCAGCTTAGAGGACTACCAAGAGACCCAGTACTTC
-	-	TRBJ2-1	TRBV27	CASSLALSYNEQFF	TGTGCCAGCAGTTTGGCTCTTTCCTACAATGAGCAGTTCTTC
TRBD1	-	TRBJ1-1	TRBV7-9	CASSTETGEDTEAFF	TGTGCCAGCAGCACCGAGACAGGGGAGGACACTGAAGCTTTCTTT
-	few	TRBJ1-3	TRBV6-1	CASGASSGNTIYF	TGTGCCAGTGGGGCGAGCTCTGGAAACACCATATATTTT
TRBD2	-	TRBJ2-7	TRBV6-1	CASTFRGGNYEQYF	TGTGCCAGTACCTTTAGGGGAGGGAACTACGAGCAGTACTTC
-	few	TRBJ2-7	TRBV5-1	CASSAGIYGYEQYF	TGCGCCAGCAGCGCGGGAATTTATGGCTACGAGCAGTACTTC
TRBD1	-	TRBJ1-1	TRBV5-1	CASSPLTGNMNTEAFF	TGCGCCAGCAGCCCCCTGACAGGGAATATGAACACTGAAGCTTTCTTT
-	-	TRBJ2-7	TRBV10-3	CAITQGKDTYEQYF	TGTGCCATCACTCAGGGAAAAGACACCTACGAGCAGTACTTC
TRBD1	-	TRBJ1-5	TRBV6-1	CASSEALAGGTYYSNQPQHF	TGTGCCAGCAGTGAAGCTTTGGCAGGGGGCACCTATTATAGCAATCAGCCCCAGCATTTT
TRBD1	-	TRBJ2-2	TRBV15	CATSSWGQGRPGELFF	TGTGCCACCAGCAGCTGGGGACAGGGGAGACCCGGGGAGCTGTTTTTT
-	once	TRBJ2-5	TRBV7-2	CASSLRGQLTGETQYF	TGTGCCAGCAGCTTAAGAGGGCAGCTCACAGGGGAGACCCAGTACTTC
TRBD2	few	TRBJ2-5	TRBV6-6	CASSYVQRGGGAQYF	TGTGCCAGCAGTTACGTGCAGCGGGGCGGGGGTGCCCAGTACTTC
-	-	TRBJ1-1	TRBV18	CASPQGGDTEAFF	TGTGCCAGCCCACAAGGGGGGGACACTGAAGCTTTCTTT
TRBD1	-	TRBJ2-2	TRBV28	CASSLDSTGGFSGELFF	TGTGCCAGCAGTTTAGATTCGACAGGGGGCTTCAGCGGGGAGCTGTTTTTT
-	-	TRBJ1-2	TRBV6-5	CASSYQGKGGYTF	TGTGCCAGCAGTTACCAGGGGAAGGGTGGCTACACCTTC
TRBD1	-	TRBJ2-2	TRBV5-4	CASSRDRGVTGELFF	TGTGCCAGCAGCCGGGACAGGGGAGTTACCGGGGAGCTGTTTTTT
TRBD2	-	TRBJ2-3	TRBV4-3	CASSRGPGLAVTDTQYF	TGCGCCAGCAGCCGTGGACCGGGACTAGCGGTGACAGATACGCAGTATTTT
-	-	TRBJ1-1	TRBV19	CASSLKGGRLNTEAFF	TGTGCCAGTAGCCTGAAGGGCGGGAGGTTGAACACTGAAGCTTTCTTT
TRBD1	-	TRBJ1-5	TRBV5-8	CASSPDRSQEQPQHF	TGTGCCAGCAGCCCGGACAGGTCCCAGGAACAGCCCCAGCATTTT
-	-	TRBJ2-3	TRBV7-9	CASSPGDRDTDTQYF	TGTGCCAGCAGCCCGGGGGACAGAGACACAGATACGCAGTATTTT
TRBD1	few	TRBJ1-2	TRBV6-6	CASRTGGSDYGYTF	TGTGCCAGCAGAACAGGGGGCAGCGACTATGGCTACACCTTC
-	-	TRBJ2-5	TRBV7-9	CASSLASPAKETQYF	TGTGCCAGCAGCCTAGCAAGCCCCGCCAAAGAGACCCAGTACTTC
TRBD1	-	TRBJ1-2	TRBV5-8	CASSTSRDRLGSYGYTF	TGTGCCAGCAGCACGTCCCGGGACAGGTTAGGGAGCTATGGCTACACCTTC
-	-	TRBJ2-3	TRBV5-6	CASSLGGGGDTQYF	TGTGCCAGCAGCTTGGGGGGGGGCGGGGATACGCAGTATTTT
-	-	TRBJ2-1	TRBV7-2	CASSLTGVARNEQFF	TGTGCCAGCAGCTTAACCGGAGTGGCGCGAAATGAGCAGTTCTTC
TRBD1	-	TRBJ1-2	TRBV19	CASSMWTGRIALVYGYTF	TGTGCCAGTAGTATGTGGACAGGGAGAATAGCATTGGTCTATGGCTACACCTTC
-	few	TRBJ2-3	TRBV28	CASSLSVRGRQDTQYF	TGTGCCAGCAGTTTATCGGTTAGGGGCCGACAGGATACGCAGTATTTT
TRBD2	few	TRBJ2-2	TRBV5-1	CASSLGAGGFTGELFF	TGCGCCAGCAGCTTGGGTGCGGGGGGCTTCACCGGGGAGCTGTTTTTT
-	-	TRBJ2-6	TRBV28	CASSLRGAWGANVLTF	TGTGCCAGCAGTTTACGGGGGGCGTGGGGGGCCAACGTCCTGACTTTC
-	-	TRBJ1-5	TRBV7-2	CASSLAGKQPQHF	TGTGCCAGCAGCTTGGCGGGCAAACAGCCCCAGCATTTT
TRBD1	-	TRBJ2-1	TRBV29-1	CSVEADRANEQFF	TGCAGCGTTGAAGCAGACAGGGCCAATGAGCAGTTCTTC
TRBD1	-	TRBJ1-2	TRBV7-9	CASSLEGRGLGYTF	TGTGCCAGCAGCTTAGAGGGCAGGGGGCTTGGCTACACCTTC
TRBD2	-	TRBJ2-7	TRBV9	CASSVGGGGAKEQYF	TGTGCCAGCAGCGTCGGGGGCGGGGGGGCTAAAGAGCAGTACTTC
TRBD1	once	TRBJ1-6	TRBV18	CASSPPMDRANSPLHF	TGTGCCAGCTCACCACCGATGGACAGGGCCAATTCACCCCTCCACTTT
-	-	TRBJ1-3	TRBV4-1	CASSQEPTRGNTIYF	TGCGCCAGCAGCCAAGAACCGACTCGAGGAAACACCATATATTTT
-	-	TRBJ1-4	TRBV19	CASSIDSTRKLFF	TGTGCCAGTAGTATAGATTCAACGAGAAAACTGTTTTTT
-	-	TRBJ2-5	TRBV6-7	CASSPLAPGNQETQYF	TGTGCCAGCAGCCCTCTAGCCCCTGGGAACCAAGAGACCCAGTACTTC
-	-	TRBJ2-5	TRBV12-5	CASGSHNQETQYF	TGTGCTAGTGGCTCACATAACCAAGAGACCCAGTACTTC
-	-	TRBJ2-3	TRBV6-5	CASSYRGGPADTQYF	TGTGCCAGCAGTTACAGGGGGGGCCCCGCAGATACGCAGTATTTT
TRBD2	once	TRBJ2-1	TRBV11-2	CASSLELALEQFF	TGTGCCAGCAGCTTAGAACTAGCGCTTGAGCAGTTCTTC
TRBD1	-	TRBJ1-6	TRBV4-1	CASSQGQRNNSPLHF	TGCGCCAGCAGCCAGGGACAGAGAAATAATTCACCCCTCCACTTT
TRBD2	-	TRBJ2-7	TRBV7-8	CASSLIGGGSSYEQYF	TGTGCCAGCAGCTTAATCGGCGGGGGGAGCTCCTACGAGCAGTACTTC
-	once	TRBJ2-2	TRBV11-2	CASSFSLESGRELFF	TGTGCCAGCAGCTTTAGTCTGGAGTCGGGGAGGGAGCTGTTTTTT
TRBD2	few	TRBJ2-1	TRBV10-2	CASSDSGLAGREQFF	TGCGCCAGCAGTGACTCGGGACTAGCAGGAAGGGAGCAGTTCTTC
-	once	TRBJ2-1	TRBV6-5	CASSYSVLSYNEQFF	TGTGCCAGCAGTTACTCAGTCCTATCCTACAATGAGCAGTTCTTC
-	-	TRBJ1-5	TRBV12-5	CASGLTTPRDNQPQHF	TGTGCTAGTGGTTTGACAACTCCCCGGGATAATCAGCCCCAGCATTTT